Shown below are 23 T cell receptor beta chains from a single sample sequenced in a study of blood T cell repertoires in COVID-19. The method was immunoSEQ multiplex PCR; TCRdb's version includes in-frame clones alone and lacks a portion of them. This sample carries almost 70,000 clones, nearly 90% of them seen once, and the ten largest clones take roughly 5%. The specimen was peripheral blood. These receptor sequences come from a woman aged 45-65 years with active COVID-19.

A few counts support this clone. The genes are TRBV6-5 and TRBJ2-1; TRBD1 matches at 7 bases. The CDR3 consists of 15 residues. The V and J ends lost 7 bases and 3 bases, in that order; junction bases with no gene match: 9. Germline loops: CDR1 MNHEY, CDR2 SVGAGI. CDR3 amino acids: CASTPPGQHYNEQFF. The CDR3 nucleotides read TGTGCCAGCACCCCACCGGGACAGCACTACAATGAGCAGTTCTTC.

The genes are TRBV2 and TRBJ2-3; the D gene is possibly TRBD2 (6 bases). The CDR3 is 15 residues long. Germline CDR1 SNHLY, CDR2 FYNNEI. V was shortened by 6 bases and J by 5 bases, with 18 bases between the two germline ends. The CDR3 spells CASRDPLAGLDTQYF. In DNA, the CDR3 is TGTGCCAGCAGGGATCCCTTGGCGGGACTAGATACGCAGTATTTT.

CDR3 sequence reads: CASSQAGLEKLFF. The DNA of the CDR3 is TGCGCCAGCAGCCAAGCAGGGCTTGAAAAACTGTTTTTT. The chain carries TRBV4-1 and TRBJ1-4; D is possibly TRBD1 (5 bases). Trimming cost V 1 base and J 7 bases, with 7 bases left between them. This CDR3 contains 13 residues. Germline CDR1 and CDR2: MGHRA and YSYEKL.

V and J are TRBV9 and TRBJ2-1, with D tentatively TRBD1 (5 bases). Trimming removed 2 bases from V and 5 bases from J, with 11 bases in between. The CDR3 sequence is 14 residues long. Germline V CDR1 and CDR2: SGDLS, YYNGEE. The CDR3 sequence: CASSVDSIDNEQFF. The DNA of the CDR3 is TGTGCCAGCAGCGTTGACAGCATTGACAATGAGCAGTTCTTC. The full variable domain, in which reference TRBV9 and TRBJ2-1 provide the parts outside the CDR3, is DSGVTQTPKHLITATGQRVTLRCSPRSGDLSVYWYQQSLDQGLQFLIQYYNGEERAKGNILERFSAQQFPDLHSELNLSSLELGDSALYFCASSVDSIDNEQFFGPGTRLTVL.

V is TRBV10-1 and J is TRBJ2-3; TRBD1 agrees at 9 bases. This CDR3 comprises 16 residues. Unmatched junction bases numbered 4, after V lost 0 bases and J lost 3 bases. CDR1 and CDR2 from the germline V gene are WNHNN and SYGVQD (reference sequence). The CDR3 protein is CASSESGTGTTDTQYF. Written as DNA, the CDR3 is TGCGCCAGCAGTGAGTCCGGGACAGGGACAACAGATACGCAGTATTTT.

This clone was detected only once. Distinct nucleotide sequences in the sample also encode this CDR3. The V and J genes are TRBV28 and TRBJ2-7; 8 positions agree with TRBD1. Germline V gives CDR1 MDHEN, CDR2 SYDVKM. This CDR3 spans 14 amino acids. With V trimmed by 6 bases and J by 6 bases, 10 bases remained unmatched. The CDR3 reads CASSNAGTGTEQYF. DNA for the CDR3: TGTGCCAGCAGCAACGCCGGGACAGGCACCGAGCAGTACTTC.

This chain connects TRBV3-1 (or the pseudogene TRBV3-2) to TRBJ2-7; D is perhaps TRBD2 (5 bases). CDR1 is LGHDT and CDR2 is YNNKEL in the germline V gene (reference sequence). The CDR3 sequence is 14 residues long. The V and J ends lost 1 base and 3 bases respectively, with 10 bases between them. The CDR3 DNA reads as TGTGCCAGCAGCCAAGGGGTCACTAGCTACGAGCAGTACTTC. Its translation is CASSQGVTSYEQYF.

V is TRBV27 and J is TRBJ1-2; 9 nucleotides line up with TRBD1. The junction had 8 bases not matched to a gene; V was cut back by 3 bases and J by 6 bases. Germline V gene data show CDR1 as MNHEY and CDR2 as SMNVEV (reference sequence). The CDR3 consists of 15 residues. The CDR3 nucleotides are TGTGCCAGCAGTTTTCACTGGGACAGGGCGGATGGCTACACCTTC. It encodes CASSFHWDRADGYTF.

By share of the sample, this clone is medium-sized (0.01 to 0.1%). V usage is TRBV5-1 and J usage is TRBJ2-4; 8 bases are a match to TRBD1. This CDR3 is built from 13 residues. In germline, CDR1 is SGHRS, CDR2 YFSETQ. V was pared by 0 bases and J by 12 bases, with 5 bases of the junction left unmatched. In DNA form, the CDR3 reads TGCGCCAGCAGCTTGGACATGACAGGGGCTCAGTACTTC. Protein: CASSLDMTGAQYF.

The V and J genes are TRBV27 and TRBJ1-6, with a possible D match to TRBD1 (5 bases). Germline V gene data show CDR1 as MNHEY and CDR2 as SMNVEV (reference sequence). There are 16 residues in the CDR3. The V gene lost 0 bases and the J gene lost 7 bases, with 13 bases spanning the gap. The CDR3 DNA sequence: TGTGCCAGCAGTTTATCGTGGCAGGGTGGGAATTCACCCCTCCACTTT. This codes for CASSLSWQGGNSPLHF.

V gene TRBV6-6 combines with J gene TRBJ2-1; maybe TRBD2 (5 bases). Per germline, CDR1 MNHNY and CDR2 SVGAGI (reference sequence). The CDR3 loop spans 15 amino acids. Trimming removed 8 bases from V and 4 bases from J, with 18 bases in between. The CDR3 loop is CASQDGISQYNEQFF. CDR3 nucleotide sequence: TGTGCCAGCCAAGACGGGATCTCCCAGTACAATGAGCAGTTCTTC.

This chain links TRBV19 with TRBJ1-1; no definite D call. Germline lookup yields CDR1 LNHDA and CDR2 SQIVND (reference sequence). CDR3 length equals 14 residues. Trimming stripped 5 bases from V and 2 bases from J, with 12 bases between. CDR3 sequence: CASSSTAGNTEAFF. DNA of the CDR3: TGTGCCAGTAGTTCGACGGCAGGCAACACTGAAGCTTTCTTT.

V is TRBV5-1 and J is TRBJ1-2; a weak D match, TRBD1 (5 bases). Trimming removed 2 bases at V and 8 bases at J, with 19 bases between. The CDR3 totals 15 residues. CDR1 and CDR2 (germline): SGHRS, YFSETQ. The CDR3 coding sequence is TGCGCCAGCAGCTTAGAGGCGGGGACGGACAAGGGCTACACCTTC. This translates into CASSLEAGTDKGYTF.

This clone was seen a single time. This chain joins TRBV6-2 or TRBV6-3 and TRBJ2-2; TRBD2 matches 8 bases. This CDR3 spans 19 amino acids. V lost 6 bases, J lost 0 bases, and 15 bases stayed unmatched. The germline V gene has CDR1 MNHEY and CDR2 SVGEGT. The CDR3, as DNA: TGTGCCAGCAGCCGAATCCCAATTAGCGGGAATACGAACACCGGGGAGCTGTTTTTT. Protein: CASSRIPISGNTNTGELFF.

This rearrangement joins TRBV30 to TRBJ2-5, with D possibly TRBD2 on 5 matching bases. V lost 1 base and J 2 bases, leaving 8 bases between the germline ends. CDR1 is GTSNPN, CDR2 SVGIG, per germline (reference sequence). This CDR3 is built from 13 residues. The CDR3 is CAWSGGAQETQYF. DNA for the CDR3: TGTGCCTGGAGTGGGGGAGCTCAAGAGACCCAGTACTTC.

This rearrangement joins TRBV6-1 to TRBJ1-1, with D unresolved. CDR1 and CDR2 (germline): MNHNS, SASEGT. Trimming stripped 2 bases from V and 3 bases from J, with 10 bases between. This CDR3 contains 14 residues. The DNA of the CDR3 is TGTGCCAGCAGTGAATTTGGCGGCTACACTGAAGCTTTCTTT. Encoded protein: CASSEFGGYTEAFF.

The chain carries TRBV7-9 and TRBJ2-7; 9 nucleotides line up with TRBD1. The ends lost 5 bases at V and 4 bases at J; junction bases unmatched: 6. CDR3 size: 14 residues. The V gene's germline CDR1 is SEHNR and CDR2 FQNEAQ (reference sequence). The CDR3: CASSTGTGRYEQYF. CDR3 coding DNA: TGTGCCAGCAGCACCGGGACAGGGAGGTACGAGCAGTACTTC.

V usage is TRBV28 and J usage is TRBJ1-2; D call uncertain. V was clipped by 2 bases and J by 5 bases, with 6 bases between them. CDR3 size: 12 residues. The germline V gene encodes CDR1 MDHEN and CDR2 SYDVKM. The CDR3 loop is CASSLPGYGYTF. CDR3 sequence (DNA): TGTGCCAGCAGTTTACCGGGATATGGCTACACCTTC.

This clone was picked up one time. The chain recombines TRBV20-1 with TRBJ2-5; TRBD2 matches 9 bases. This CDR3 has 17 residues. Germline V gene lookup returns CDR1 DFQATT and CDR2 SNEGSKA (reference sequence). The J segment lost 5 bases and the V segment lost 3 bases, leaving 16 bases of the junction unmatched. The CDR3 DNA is TGCAGTGCTAGTCATTCCGGGGCGGGAGGGCCTCGGGAGACCCAGTACTTC. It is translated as CSASHSGAGGPRETQYF.

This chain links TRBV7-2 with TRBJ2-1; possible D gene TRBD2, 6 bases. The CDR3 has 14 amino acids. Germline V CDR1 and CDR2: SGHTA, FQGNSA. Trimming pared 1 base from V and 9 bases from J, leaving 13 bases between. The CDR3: CASSLVETRGEQFF. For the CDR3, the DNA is TGTGCCAGCAGCTTAGTTGAAACGCGGGGTGAGCAGTTCTTC. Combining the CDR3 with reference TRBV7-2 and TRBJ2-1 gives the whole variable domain GAGVSQSPSNKVTEKGKDVELRCDPISGHTALYWYRQSLGQGLEFLIYFQGNSAPDKSGLPSDRFSAERTGGSVSTLTIQRTQQEDSAVYLCASSLVETRGEQFFGPGTRLTVL.

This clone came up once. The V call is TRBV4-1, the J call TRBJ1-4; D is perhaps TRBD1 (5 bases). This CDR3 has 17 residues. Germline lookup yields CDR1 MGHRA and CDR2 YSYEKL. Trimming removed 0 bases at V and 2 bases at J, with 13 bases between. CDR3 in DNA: TGCGCCAGCAGCCAAGATCAGGGACTACTGACTAATGAAAAACTGTTTTTT. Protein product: CASSQDQGLLTNEKLFF.

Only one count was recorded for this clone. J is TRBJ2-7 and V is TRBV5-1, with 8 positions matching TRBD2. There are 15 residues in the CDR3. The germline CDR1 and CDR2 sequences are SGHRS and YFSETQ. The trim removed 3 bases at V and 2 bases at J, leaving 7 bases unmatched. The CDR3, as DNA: TGCGCCAGCAGCTCGGGAGCGGGAGTAGCCTACGAGCAGTACTTC. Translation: CASSSGAGVAYEQYF.

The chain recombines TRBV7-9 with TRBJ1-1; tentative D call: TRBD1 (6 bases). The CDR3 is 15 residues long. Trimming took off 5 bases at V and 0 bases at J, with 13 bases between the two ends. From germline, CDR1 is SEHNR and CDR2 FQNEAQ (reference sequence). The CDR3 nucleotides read TGTGCCAGCAGCCATTCCAGGGGATTGAACACTGAAGCTTTCTTT. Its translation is CASSHSRGLNTEAFF. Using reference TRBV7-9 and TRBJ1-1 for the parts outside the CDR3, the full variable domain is DTGVSQNPRHKITKRGQNVTFRCDPISEHNRLYWYRQTLGQGPEFLTYFQNEAQLEKSRLLSDRFSAERPKGSFSTLEIQRTEQGDSAMYLCASSHSRGLNTEAFFGQGTRLTVV.